The rows below give T cell receptor beta chains drawn from one sample of a study of T cells in Graves' hyperthyroidism and ophthalmopathy. TCRdb independently ran MiXCR on the multiplex PCR reads; one entry per CDR3 protein. This sample carries 450,000 to 700,000 distinct CDR3 sequences, approximately 44% of them seen once, and the ten largest clones take about 20%. The sample was peripheral blood or thyroid tissue (not recorded which). The receptors shown here come from an adult woman with Graves' disease, either hyperthyroidism or ophthalmopathy (not recorded which). CDR3s include the opening cysteine and the closing phenylalanine or tryptophan. The D gene is left open where the match is weak. Where a row states a size, it is once, few, many or the class of an expanded clone; other rows omit it.

D gene: NA
V gene: TRBV7-9
clone size: NA
J gene: TRBJ1-2
CDR3 DNA: TGTGCCAGCAGCTTAATTAGACAGTTAACCTATGGCTACACCTTC
CDR3 protein: CASSLIRQLTYGYTF

D gene: NA
V gene: TRBV7-9
clone size: NA
J gene: TRBJ2-1
CDR3 DNA: TGTGCCAGCAGCTTAGGCGGACGGGGAGTGAGGAAGGACAATGAGCAGTTCTTC
CDR3 protein: CASSLGGRGVRKDNEQFF

D gene: NA
V gene: TRBV6-5
clone size: NA
J gene: TRBJ2-7
CDR3 DNA: TGTGCCAGCAGTTCTGGGCCTGTGGACGAGCAGTACTTC
CDR3 protein: CASSSGPVDEQYF

D gene: NA
V gene: TRBV11-2
clone size: many
J gene: TRBJ1-5
CDR3 DNA: TGTGCCAGCAGCAACCCCAAGGTGGCCGGGCAGCCCCAGCATTTT
CDR3 protein: CASSNPKVAGQPQHF

D gene: NA
V gene: TRBV2
clone size: many
J gene: TRBJ2-5
CDR3 DNA: TGTGCCATCAAAGCGTCTAGGAGATCGGTTGAGACCCAGTACTTC
CDR3 protein: CAIKASRRSVETQYF

D gene: TRBD1
V gene: TRBV12-3/TRBV12-4
clone size: NA
J gene: TRBJ1-1
CDR3 DNA: TGTGCCAGCAGTTTAGCACAGGGGGCAGGTGAAGCTTTCTTT
CDR3 protein: CASSLAQGAGEAFF

D gene: NA
V gene: TRBV19
clone size: many
J gene: TRBJ1-5
CDR3 DNA: TGTGCCAGTTGTAAAACAGGGAATCAGCCCCAGCATTTT
CDR3 protein: CASCKTGNQPQHF

D gene: NA
V gene: TRBV11-1
clone size: many
J gene: TRBJ2-5
CDR3 DNA: TGTGCCAGCAGCCTGCCCCTGCCGGGAGTCGCAGAGACCCAGTACTTC
CDR3 protein: CASSLPLPGVAETQYF

D gene: NA
V gene: TRBV20-1
clone size: many
J gene: TRBJ1-1
CDR3 DNA: TGCAGTGCGGTGACGGCCTTCCCACCGACTTTTTGGACTGAAGCTTTCTTT
CDR3 protein: CSAVTAFPPTFWTEAFF

D gene: NA
V gene: TRBV6-5
clone size: many
J gene: TRBJ2-7
CDR3 DNA: TGTGCCAGCAGTTACCCGGCGTGGCCCGACGAGCAGTACTTC
CDR3 protein: CASSYPAWPDEQYF

D gene: TRBD2
V gene: TRBV11-2
clone size: many
J gene: TRBJ2-7
CDR3 DNA: TGTGCCAGCAGCTTAGGTGGGACTAGTGAAACCGAGCAGTACTTC
CDR3 protein: CASSLGGTSETEQYF

D gene: NA
V gene: TRBV7-2
clone size: NA
J gene: TRBJ1-2
CDR3 DNA: TGTGCCAGCAGCTGGGAGTATGGCTACACCTTC
CDR3 protein: CASSWEYGYTF

D gene: NA
V gene: TRBV7-8
clone size: NA
J gene: TRBJ1-4
CDR3 DNA: TGTGCCAGCAGCTTAGCTCAGACCGAGATGGGCAGACTGTTTTTT
CDR3 protein: CASSLAQTEMGRLFF

D gene: TRBD1
V gene: TRBV29-1
clone size: NA
J gene: TRBJ1-3
CDR3 DNA: TGCAGCGTTGGGACAGGATTTCGTGGGGACACCATATATTTT
CDR3 protein: CSVGTGFRGDTIYF

D gene: TRBD1
V gene: TRBV5-1
clone size: many
J gene: TRBJ1-2
CDR3 DNA: TGCGCCAGCAGCCAGACAGGGGTACCCAACTATGGCTACACCTTC
CDR3 protein: CASSQTGVPNYGYTF

D gene: NA
V gene: TRBV10-3
clone size: NA
J gene: TRBJ1-2
CDR3 DNA: TGTGCCATCAACGAGCGCAGGGAGATCTATGGCTACACCTTC
CDR3 protein: CAINERREIYGYTF

D gene: TRBD1
V gene: TRBV10-3
clone size: NA
J gene: TRBJ1-1
CDR3 DNA: TGTGCCAGCAGACAACAGGGGACTGAAGCTTTCTTT
CDR3 protein: CASRQQGTEAFF

D gene: NA
V gene: TRBV30
clone size: few
J gene: TRBJ1-1
CDR3 DNA: TGTGCCTGGAGTTTCACATTCAGTGTCGGGAACACTGAAGCTTTCTTT
CDR3 protein: CAWSFTFSVGNTEAFF

D gene: NA
V gene: TRBV20-1
clone size: NA
J gene: TRBJ2-7
CDR3 DNA: TGCAGTGTTCGCCGGGACGGGTCCTACGAGCAGTACTTC
CDR3 protein: CSVRRDGSYEQYF

D gene: NA
V gene: TRBV4-2
clone size: many
J gene: TRBJ1-2
CDR3 DNA: TGTGCCAGCAGCCAAGATAGGAGAAAGGGCTACACCTTC
CDR3 protein: CASSQDRRKGYTF

D gene: NA
V gene: TRBV20-1
clone size: many
J gene: TRBJ2-5
CDR3 DNA: TGCAGTGCTAGATTGACCAGGGCGGGAGAGACCCAGTACTTC
CDR3 protein: CSARLTRAGETQYF

D gene: TRBD1
V gene: TRBV20-1
clone size: NA
J gene: TRBJ2-7
CDR3 DNA: TGCAGTGCTAGTAAAGGGGACAGGGCTGTCGAGCAGTACTTC
CDR3 protein: CSASKGDRAVEQYF